The 3 T cell receptor beta chains presented below share a single source sample, sequenced in a study of identical twins. TCRdb reprocessed the 5' RACE reads via MiXCR and lists one record per CDR3 protein. The sample includes under 900,000 distinct CDR3 sequences, 15% to 20% of them seen just once. The sample was also linked to a second study, of T cells expressing NK-cell markers.

The sequenced sample was PBMCs. The receptors were sampled from a young woman in good health.

The chain recombines TRBV12-3 or TRBV12-4 with TRBJ2-7; D is tentatively TRBD1 or TRBD2 (5 bases each). Trimming removed 2 bases at V and 4 bases at J, with 15 bases between. This CDR3 has 15 residues. Here the CDR3 reads CASSLSRDPGYEQYF. The CDR3 DNA reads TGTGCCAGCAGTTTAAGTCGGGACCCAGGGTACGAGCAGTACTTC.

This sequence joins TRBV19 and TRBJ2-5; TRBD1 is a possible D gene (6 bases). The CDR3 length is 16 residues. CDR1 and CDR2 (germline): LNHDA, SQIVND (reference sequence). The ends were cut back, 6 bases at V and 1 base at J, with 18 bases in the middle. For the CDR3, the DNA is TGTGCCAGTAGAGCCCTTACGGGGACACCCCAAGAGACCCAGTACTTC. This gives the protein CASRALTGTPQETQYF.

There are a few counts of this clonotype. The chain is built from TRBV2 and TRBJ1-2, with D possibly matching TRBD1 (5 bases). V was trimmed by 4 bases and J by 5 bases, leaving 14 bases between them. CDR3 length: 14 amino acids. The germline V gene has CDR1 SNHLY and CDR2 FYNNEI. The CDR3 here is CASSGQGAIYGYTF. CDR3 nucleotide sequence: TGTGCCAGCAGTGGCCAGGGCGCTATTTATGGCTACACCTTC.